This TCR beta chain is from a study of T cells in tuberculosis. The junction had 7 bases not matched to a gene; V was cut back by 3 bases and J by 7 bases. Per the germline V gene, CDR1 is MRHNA and CDR2 is SNTAGT. The CDR3 totals 15 residues. Thawed, overnight-rested PBMC were stained with GMM-loaded CD1B tetramer, viability dye and anti-CD3, then sorted. The lipid loaded on the CD1B tetramers was C32 glucose monomycolate from Rhodococcus equi. Before cryopreservation, the sorted PBMC lost their CD14-expressing monocytes. Method: immunoSEQ multiplex PCR; TCRdb's copy keeps in-frame clones and lacks some. Seen here are around 50,000 clones, approximately 88% observed once, and the top ten hold roughly a fifth. This clone was seen only a few times.

This chain connects TRBV6-4 to TRBJ2-1; 9 bases agree with TRBD2. This TCR was recovered from an adult woman with latent tuberculosis. The sample was CD1b-GMM tetramer-negative cells sorted from PBMCs. The CDR3 reads CASSEAGGDVNEQFF. The DNA of the CDR3 is TGTGCCAGCAGTGAAGCGGGGGGCGATGTAAATGAGCAGTTCTTC.